The 18 T cell receptor beta chains reported below all come from one sample, sequenced in a study of T cell responses to AZD1222 COVID-19 vaccine. Generated by immunoSEQ multiplex PCR, the TCRdb table keeps only in-frame clones and is missing some. The table records some 110,000 clones, approximately 93% of them present only once. Sequences were derived from peripheral blood, sampled on day 0 of AZD1222 vaccination. The receptors here all came from an adult in good health.

The CDR3 sequence is CSVEDWGGWNTEAFF. CDR3 coding DNA: TGCAGCGTTGAAGATTGGGGGGGGTGGAACACTGAAGCTTTCTTT. The chain couples TRBV29-1 to TRBJ1-1, with D maybe TRBD1 (5 bases). The CDR3 runs 15 residues. Germline loops: CDR1 SQVTM, CDR2 ANQGSEA. V lost 0 bases and J lost 1, with 12 bases in between.

J is TRBJ2-3 and V is TRBV10-3; 8 bases fit TRBD2. Germline CDR1 ENHRY, CDR2 SYGVKD. V lost 7 bases and J lost 1; bases outside the gene matches: 4. The CDR3 extends over 14 amino acids. The CDR3 spells CAITREGGTDTQYF. The CDR3 DNA reads TGTGCCATCACCCGGGAGGGGGGCACAGATACGCAGTATTTT.

J is TRBJ1-6 and V is TRBV27, with 8 bases identical to TRBD1. In germline, CDR1 is MNHEY, CDR2 SMNVEV (reference sequence). After removal of 4 bases from V and 3 bases from J, the junction contained 5 bases not matched to a gene. CDR3 length: 16 amino acids. CDR3 nucleotide sequence: TGTGCCAGCAGTTATCAACAGGGGGTCTATAATTCACCCCTCCACTTT. It codes for CASSYQQGVYNSPLHF.

The genes are TRBV6-5 and TRBJ2-7; the D is unclear. Germline values: CDR1 MNHEY, CDR2 SVGAGI. This CDR3 region has 13 residues. V was pared by 6 bases and J by 0 bases, with 9 bases between. CDR3 coding DNA: TGTGCCAGCAGGTCCACGAGCTCCTACGAGCAGTACTTC. The encoded protein is CASRSTSSYEQYF.

This sequence joins TRBV6-5 and TRBJ2-3; 12 nucleotides match TRBD2. V lost 8 bases to trimming and J lost 4 bases; unmatched junction nucleotides: 4. The germline CDR1 and CDR2 sequences are MNHEY and SVGAGI. This CDR3 comprises 14 residues. This CDR3 is CASLTSGSADTQYF. The CDR3 coding sequence is TGTGCCAGCCTGACTAGCGGGAGTGCAGATACGCAGTATTTT.

The chain couples TRBV3-1 (or the pseudogene TRBV3-2) to TRBJ1-1, with a tentative D call TRBD1 (5 bases). The germline CDR1 and CDR2 sequences are LGHDT and YNNKEL (reference sequence). V shed 1 base and J shed 8 bases, with 8 bases lying between them. This CDR3 region has 12 residues. CDR3 nucleotides: TGTGCCAGCAGCCAAGGAGGGACCGAAGCTTTCTTT. Translating it yields CASSQGGTEAFF.

The chain joins TRBV12-3 or TRBV12-4 to TRBJ1-3; the D is unclear. Trimming stripped 7 bases from V and 3 bases from J, with 4 bases between. This CDR3 has 11 residues. The CDR3, as DNA: TGTGCCAGCATGAGTGGAAACACCATATATTTT. Its protein product is CASMSGNTIYF.

The chain is built from TRBV28 and TRBJ2-7; 11 bases line up with TRBD2. In germline, CDR1 is MDHEN, CDR2 SYDVKM. The CDR3 consists of 14 residues. The J segment lost 2 bases and the V segment lost 6 bases, leaving 3 bases of the junction unmatched. CDR3 region: CASSLAGGPYEQYF. CDR3 coding DNA: TGTGCCAGCAGCCTAGCGGGAGGTCCCTACGAGCAGTACTTC.

The chain couples TRBV6-1 to TRBJ1-1; D possibly corresponds to TRBD1 (5 bases). V dropped 2 bases and J dropped 3 bases, with 13 bases sitting between them. Germline V lookup: CDR1 MNHNS, CDR2 SASEGT. This CDR3 region has 15 residues. The CDR3 spells CASSEFLGVYTEAFF. Written as DNA, the CDR3 is TGTGCCAGCAGTGAATTTTTGGGGGTTTACACTGAAGCTTTCTTT.

This rearrangement joins TRBV7-3 to TRBJ2-7; a weak D match, TRBD2 (5 bases). This CDR3 contains 15 residues. The ends were cut back, 2 bases at V and 0 bases at J, with 11 bases in the middle. The germline V gene has CDR1 SGHTA and CDR2 FQGTGA. CDR3 sequence (DNA): TGTGCCAGCAGCTTATCATCCGGGATCTCCTACGAGCAGTACTTC. Protein product: CASSLSSGISYEQYF.

This rearrangement joins TRBV19 to TRBJ1-4; perhaps TRBD1 as D (6 bases). Germline CDR1 reads LNHDA; CDR2 reads SQIVND (reference sequence). CDR3 size: 15 residues. V was pared by 7 bases and J by 4 bases, with 16 bases between. The DNA for the CDR3 is TGTGCCAGTAACACACCCAGGGGTGGTAATGAAAAACTGTTTTTT. Translation: CASNTPRGGNEKLFF. The entire variable domain, with the rest obtained from reference TRBV19 and TRBJ1-4, is as follows: DGGITQSPKYLFRKEGQNVTLSCEQNLNHDAMYWYRQDPGQGLRLIYYSQIVNDFQKGDIAEGYSVSREKKESFPLTVTSAQKNPTAFYLCASNTPRGGNEKLFFGSGTQLSVL.

This sequence joins TRBV27 and TRBJ2-1, with a weak D call TRBD2 (5 bases). The CDR3 contains 16 residues. V was shortened by 4 bases and J by 2 bases, with 15 bases between the two germline ends. Germline assignment: CDR1 MNHEY and CDR2 SMNVEV (reference sequence). CDR3 sequence: CASSSYGLVAYNEQFF. The CDR3, as DNA: TGTGCCAGCAGTTCGTACGGACTTGTTGCCTACAATGAGCAGTTCTTC.

J is TRBJ2-7 and V is TRBV27, with 7 bases matching TRBD1. In germline, CDR1 is MNHEY, CDR2 SMNVEV (reference sequence). The V gene end was trimmed by 4 bases and the J gene end by 3 bases; junction bases not matched to a gene: 6. This CDR3 is 14 amino acids long. This CDR3 is CASSYVGQDYEQYF. The DNA for the CDR3 is TGTGCCAGCAGTTACGTAGGACAGGACTACGAGCAGTACTTC.

The genes are TRBV19 and TRBJ1-1; D remains unclear. The germline V gene encodes CDR1 LNHDA and CDR2 SQIVND (reference sequence). The CDR3 totals 15 residues. V lost 7 bases to trimming and J lost 3 bases, with 18 bases between them. In DNA, the CDR3 is TGTGCCAGTATCCCCCTGTGGGGTAAGGACACTGAAGCTTTCTTT. Its translation is CASIPLWGKDTEAFF.

V and J are TRBV5-4 and TRBJ2-1; 7 bases fit TRBD2. Germline lookup yields CDR1 SGHNT and CDR2 YYREEE (reference sequence). CDR3 length: 18 amino acids. J was trimmed by 4 bases and V by 2 bases; bases with no gene match: 15. The DNA for the CDR3 is TGTGCCAGCAGCTTCGGGGGTCTGGCGGGAGCTGGGTACAATGAGCAGTTCTTC. Amino acids: CASSFGGLAGAGYNEQFF.

This clone has just a few counts. CDR3: CASSSVAGDNEQYF. CDR3 nucleotides: TGTGCCAGCAGCTCCGTGGCGGGAGACAACGAGCAGTACTTC. The J gene is TRBJ2-7, the V gene TRBV5-4, with 7 bases identical to TRBD2. Germline CDR1 SGHNT, CDR2 YYREEE (reference sequence). J was trimmed by 5 bases and V by 3 bases; bases with no gene match: 8. The CDR3 is 14 amino acids.

The rearrangement uses TRBV7-9 and TRBJ2-1, with D perhaps TRBD1 or TRBD2 (5 bases each). The V gene's germline CDR1 is SEHNR and CDR2 FQNEAQ (reference sequence). This CDR3 is built from 14 residues. V lost 5 bases to trimming and J lost 4 bases, with 12 bases between them. The CDR3 sequence: CASSIPGPYNEQFF. In DNA form, the CDR3 reads TGTGCCAGCAGCATACCGGGACCTTACAATGAGCAGTTCTTC.

The rearrangement joins TRBV10-2 to TRBJ1-1; D unresolved. V dropped 4 bases and J dropped 5 bases, with 11 bases sitting between them. Germline-derived CDR1 and CDR2 are WSHSY and SAAADI. This CDR3 region has 13 residues. CDR3 loop: CASSGTDVTEAFF. CDR3 DNA sequence: TGCGCCAGCAGTGGTACAGACGTGACTGAAGCTTTCTTT.